The 24 T cell receptor beta chains below all came from one sample that was sequenced in a study of blood T cell repertoires in COVID-19. Method: immunoSEQ multiplex PCR; TCRdb's copy keeps in-frame clones and lacks some. The sample has around 300,000 clones; about 85% are singletons. What was sequenced was peripheral blood. Source of these receptors: a man younger than 35 with active or convalescent COVID-19.

The rearrangement links TRBV24-1 to TRBJ1-5, with D perhaps TRBD1 (5 bases). CDR1 is KGHDR and CDR2 is SFDVKD in the germline V gene. The V end was cut by 6 bases, the J end by 4 bases, with 12 bases between. This CDR3 spans 14 amino acids. The CDR3 DNA sequence: TGTGCCACCAGTAGCGGGGGAGGGAATCAGCCCCAGCATTTT. Translation gives CATSSGGGNQPQHF.

The V gene is TRBV4-1, the J gene TRBJ1-5, with D possibly matching TRBD1 (5 bases). The CDR3 is made up of 13 amino acids. V was shortened by 0 bases and J by 11 bases, with 11 bases between the two germline ends. CDR1 is MGHRA, CDR2 YSYEKL, per germline. CDR3 DNA sequence: TGCGCCAGCAGCCAAGATCGGGGGGTTGCCCAGCATTTT. Translating it yields CASSQDRGVAQHF.

The chain links TRBV3-1 (or the pseudogene TRBV3-2) to TRBJ1-3; no clear D gene. The CDR3 runs 16 residues. Germline V gene sequence: CDR1 LGHDT, CDR2 YNNKEL (reference sequence). V was trimmed by 0 bases and J by 1 base, leaving 10 bases between them. The CDR3 sequence: CASSQDPGISGNTIYF. DNA of the CDR3: TGTGCCAGCAGCCAAGATCCCGGTATTTCTGGAAACACCATATATTTT.

The V and J genes are TRBV3-1 (or the pseudogene TRBV3-2) and TRBJ1-1, with a tentative D call TRBD1 (5 bases). V was shortened by 2 bases and J by 1 base, with 17 bases between the two germline ends. The germline V gene has CDR1 LGHDT and CDR2 YNNKEL (reference sequence). The CDR3 spans 17 residues. CDR3 sequence: CASSQNQGMKWNTEAFF. The CDR3, as DNA: TGTGCCAGCAGCCAAAATCAGGGTATGAAGTGGAACACTGAAGCTTTCTTT.

The rearrangement joins TRBV6-5 to TRBJ1-2, with D maybe TRBD1 (6 bases). V was cut by 5 bases and J by 3 bases, with 13 bases left in between. Germline V gene data show CDR1 as MNHEY and CDR2 as SVGAGI. CDR3 length: 14 residues. The CDR3 sequence is CASSPPGTYYGYTF. CDR3 sequence (DNA): TGTGCCAGCAGTCCACCCGGGACATACTATGGCTACACCTTC.

The V call is TRBV27, the J call TRBJ1-4; D possibly corresponds to TRBD1 (6 bases). The CDR3 consists of 14 residues. Trimming removed 7 bases from V and 4 bases from J, with 13 bases in between. Germline CDR1 and CDR2: MNHEY and SMNVEV (reference sequence). The CDR3 nucleotides read TGTGCCAGCACGACCCAGGGGTTTAATGAAAAACTGTTTTTT. Protein sequence: CASTTQGFNEKLFF. Using reference TRBV27 and TRBJ1-4 for the parts outside the CDR3, the full variable domain is EAQVTQNPRYLITVTGKKLTVTCSQNMNHEYMSWYRQDPGLGLRQIYYSMNVEVTDKGDVPEGYKVSRKEKRNFPLILESPSPNQTSLYFCASTTQGFNEKLFFGSGTQLSVL.

This clone was picked up one time. CDR3 in amino acids: CASSTSDRGDGYTF. The DNA of the CDR3 is TGTGCCAGCAGCACCTCGGACAGGGGAGACGGCTACACCTTC. V and J are TRBV7-9 and TRBJ1-2; 9 bases align to TRBD1. V lost 5 bases, J lost 8 bases, and 9 bases stayed unmatched. The CDR3 loop spans 14 amino acids. Per the germline V gene, CDR1 is SEHNR and CDR2 is FQNEAQ (reference sequence).

The chain joins TRBV11-2 to TRBJ1-4; D unresolved. From germline, CDR1 is SGHAT and CDR2 FQNNGV. V was trimmed by 5 bases and J by 5 bases, leaving 12 bases between them. This CDR3 spans 14 amino acids. The CDR3 reads CASSPRNTNEKLFF. For the CDR3, the DNA is TGTGCCAGCAGCCCGAGGAACACGAATGAAAAACTGTTTTTT. The full variable domain, rest sourced from reference TRBV11-2 and TRBJ1-4, is EAGVAQSPRYKIIEKRQSVAFWCNPISGHATLYWYQQILGQGPKLLIQFQNNGVVDDSQLPKDRFSAERLKGVDSTLKIQPAKLEDSAVYLCASSPRNTNEKLFFGSGTQLSVL.

This chain links TRBV19 with TRBJ2-2; 7 bases fit TRBD2. The CDR3 sequence is 15 residues long. The trim removed 5 bases at V and 6 bases at J, leaving 9 bases unmatched. Germline V gives CDR1 LNHDA, CDR2 SQIVND (reference sequence). The CDR3 sequence: CASSPRLAPAGELFF. The CDR3, as DNA: TGTGCCAGTAGTCCCCGACTAGCCCCTGCCGGGGAGCTGTTTTTT.

The chain is built from TRBV11-2 and TRBJ2-3, with 7 bases identical to TRBD2. The V gene's germline CDR1 is SGHAT and CDR2 FQNNGV. The CDR3 totals 17 residues. The ends lost 5 bases at V and 2 bases at J; junction bases unmatched: 13. CDR3 sequence reads: CASSPSVLAATTDTQYF. CDR3 DNA sequence: TGTGCCAGCAGCCCTTCGGTTCTAGCGGCAACCACAGATACGCAGTATTTT.

The CDR3 spells CAISNRGRGGADTQYF. DNA for the CDR3: TGTGCCATCAGTAACCGAGGGCGGGGCGGCGCAGATACGCAGTATTTT. The chain is built from TRBV10-3 and TRBJ2-3; TRBD2 is a possible D gene (6 bases). With 5 bases removed from V and 4 bases from J, the gap between germline ends came to 19 bases. CDR1 is ENHRY, CDR2 SYGVKD, per germline. The CDR3 spans 16 residues.

The gene calls are TRBV6-5 and TRBJ2-7; possibly TRBD2 for D (6 bases). Germline CDR1 and CDR2: MNHEY and SVGAGI. Trimming took off 6 bases at V and 3 bases at J, with 9 bases between the two ends. This CDR3 region has 12 residues. For the CDR3, the DNA is TGTGCCAGCAGGCAGACTAGCTACGAGCAGTACTTC. Residues: CASRQTSYEQYF.

The rearrangement links TRBV29-1 to TRBJ2-5, with TRBD2 identical over 12 bases. V shed 5 bases and J 3 bases; nucleotides not matched to a gene: 4. Germline CDR1 reads SQVTM; CDR2 reads ANQGSEA. CDR3 length: 14 amino acids. CDR3 DNA: TGCAGCGTTAGGAGACTAGCGGGGGAAGAGACCCAGTACTTC. Translated, it gives CSVRRLAGEETQYF. The full variable domain, with the rest looked up from reference TRBV29-1 and TRBJ2-5, is SAVISQKPSRDICQRGTSLTIQCQVDSQVTMMFWYRQQPGQSLTLIATANQGSEATYESGFVIDKFPISRPNLTFSTLTVSNMSPEDSSIYLCSVRRLAGEETQYFGPGTRLLVL.

This clone appeared a single time. The rearrangement uses TRBV4-1 and TRBJ2-5; D is possibly TRBD1 (5 bases). CDR1 and CDR2 (germline): MGHRA, YSYEKL. The V and J ends lost 1 base and 5 bases respectively, with 14 bases between them. The CDR3 is 15 amino acids. CDR3 sequence (DNA): TGCGCCAGCAGCCAAGTAGTTGGACATAGGGAGACCCAGTACTTC. It encodes CASSQVVGHRETQYF.

This clone was recorded once. The rearrangement links TRBV9 to TRBJ2-7; 8 positions match TRBD1. The germline CDR1 and CDR2 sequences are SGDLS and YYNGEE. CDR3 size: 14 residues. Trimming cost V 5 bases and J 3 bases; bases outside gene matches: 7. In DNA form, the CDR3 reads TGTGCCAGCAGAGACAGGGGTAGGTGCTACGAGCAGTACTTC. Residues: CASRDRGRCYEQYF.

This clone was found once. The chain uses TRBV19 and TRBJ1-2; D might be TRBD1 (6 bases). This CDR3 is built from 12 residues. Germline CDR1 reads LNHDA; CDR2 reads SQIVND (reference sequence). Trimming shortened V by 6 bases and J by 2 bases, and 7 bases separated the two germline ends. The CDR3 DNA is TGTGCCAGTAGAACAGGGAACTATGGCTACACCTTC. The encoded protein is CASRTGNYGYTF.

The chain is built from TRBV4-1 and TRBJ1-1, with D possibly being TRBD1 (6 bases). V lost 0 bases and J 13 bases, leaving 15 bases between the germline ends. Germline V gives CDR1 MGHRA, CDR2 YSYEKL. CDR3 length: 13 residues. The CDR3 loop reads CASSQDPGHLYFF. CDR3 DNA sequence: TGCGCCAGCAGCCAAGACCCGGGACACCTTTATTTCTTT.

This chain links TRBV6-6 with TRBJ2-7, with 12 bases that match TRBD2. CDR1 and CDR2 from the germline V gene are MNHNY and SVGAGI (reference sequence). The CDR3 contains 17 residues. V trimming: 5 bases; J trimming: 5 bases; junction bases outside the gene matches: 13. For the CDR3, the DNA is TGTGCCAGCAGTCTCCGTCTCCCACTAGCGGGAGGCCACGAGCAGTACTTC. Encoded protein: CASSLRLPLAGGHEQYF.

The chain combines TRBV7-2 with TRBJ2-1; perhaps TRBD2 as D (5 bases). The CDR3 is 15 residues long. V was cut by 1 base and J by 5 bases, with 12 bases left in between. From germline, CDR1 is SGHTA and CDR2 FQGNSA. The CDR3 sequence: CASSLVRTFNNEQFF. CDR3 in DNA: TGTGCCAGCAGCTTAGTTCGGACTTTTAACAATGAGCAGTTCTTC.

CDR3 region: CASSPWDRGNTEAFF. CDR3 DNA: TGTGCCAGCAGCCCATGGGACAGAGGGAACACTGAAGCTTTCTTT. The V gene is TRBV11-3, the J gene TRBJ1-1; 7 bases map to TRBD1. The CDR3 contains 15 residues. Germline V CDR1 and CDR2: SGHNT, YENEEA. With V trimmed by 5 bases and J by 1 base, 7 bases remained unmatched.

The V and J genes are TRBV6-5 and TRBJ2-5, with D maybe TRBD1 (6 bases). In germline, CDR1 is MNHEY, CDR2 SVGAGI. The CDR3 is 12 residues long. V was trimmed by 9 bases and J by 1 base, leaving 9 bases between them. The CDR3 loop is CARGQIQETQYF. CDR3 in DNA: TGTGCCAGAGGACAGATCCAAGAGACCCAGTACTTC.

The gene calls are TRBV18 and TRBJ1-3; 7 bases match TRBD1. Germline trimming cut 3 bases from V and 0 bases from J; bases unmatched to any gene: 5. The V gene's germline CDR1 is KGHSH and CDR2 LQKENI. The CDR3 length is 16 residues. CDR3 region: CASSPRQGDSGNTIYF. The CDR3 nucleotides are TGTGCCAGCTCACCCAGACAGGGAGACTCTGGAAACACCATATATTTT.

J is TRBJ2-3 and V is TRBV7-8, with a possible D match to TRBD2 (6 bases). The germline V and J ends were trimmed by 1 base and 0 bases, with 11 bases remaining between them. This CDR3 has 16 amino acids. Germline V gene sequence: CDR1 SGHVS, CDR2 FQNEAQ. CDR3 sequence (DNA): TGTGCCAGCAGCTTAGACGTGGGGAGGAGCACAGATACGCAGTATTTT. It specifies CASSLDVGRSTDTQYF.

This chain links TRBV2 with TRBJ1-5, with D possibly TRBD1 on 6 matching bases. The CDR3 consists of 13 residues. Trimming left V 6 bases short and J 4 bases short, with 10 bases between. Germline assignment: CDR1 SNHLY and CDR2 FYNNEI. CDR3 nucleotides: TGTGCCAGCAGAAGGACAGAAAATCAGCCCCAGCATTTT. This codes for CASRRTENQPQHF. Variable domain in full (rest from reference TRBV2 and TRBJ1-5): EPEVTQTPSHQVTQMGQEVILRCVPISNHLYFYWYRQILGQKVEFLVSFYNNEISEKSEIFDDQFSVERPDGSNFTLKIRSTKLEDSAMYFCASRRTENQPQHFGDGTRLSIL.